This record concerns one TCR beta chain sequence. The target antigen is unknown. This table comes from immunoSEQ multiplex PCR, and its TCRdb copy is limited to in-frame clones, with some not included. Altogether 50,000 to 55,000 clones are present, 84% being singletons, with the ten largest covering about 1.2%. Trimming took off 7 bases at V and 0 bases at J, with 19 bases between the two ends. The CDR3 length is 16 residues. Germline V gene lookup returns CDR1 SNHLY and CDR2 FYNNEI. The data originate from a study of PD-L1 blockade in urothelial cancer. Overall study results and limits: Below-median TCR clonality that was measured in pretreatment blood predicted better survival.

Time point defined: pretreatment peripheral blood. Patient sample counts ranged from 1 to 8, pretreatment and on-treatment. Sample: PBMCs, taken around atezolizumab (anti-PD-L1) treatment. The chain uses TRBV2 and TRBJ2-7; D is possibly TRBD2 (5 bases). The receptor comes from a man aged 50 to 59 with urothelial cancer. DNA of the CDR3: TGTGCCAGCACTCTCTCGAGGGCGGGCAGCTCCTACGAGCAGTACTTC. Protein sequence: CASTLSRAGSSYEQYF. The whole variable domain, remainder taken from reference TRBV2 and TRBJ2-7, is EPEVTQTPSHQVTQMGQEVILRCVPISNHLYFYWYRQILGQKVEFLVSFYNNEISEKSEIFDDQFSVERPDGSNFTLKIRSTKLEDSAMYFCASTLSRAGSSYEQYFGPGTRLTVT.